This T cell receptor (beta chain) was captured in a study of human T cells and chemical hapten exposure (dated by TCRdb to the early 2020s). Context from the whole study: For sensitization, 2% DPC in acetone was applied to a 2 cm by 2 cm area of upper inner arm skin. Patch testing was done on the upper back using Finn chambers containing 0.01% DPC, and results were scored after 6 days according to International Contact Dermatitis Research Group standards. Throughout the study period of 20 to 30 weeks, patients also received therapeutic DPC doses to the scalp every week. The libraries were sequenced as a pool, and the TCR yield per sample differed mostly because of small variations in library volumes within the pool. Blood was sampled from patients pre-sensitization (week 0) and at 2, 6 and about 24 weeks after DPC sensitization. The patient cohort, mostly female, included alopecia areata with under or over 50% scalp involvement, alopecia totalis and alopecia universalis. Roughly 30 alopecia patients provided blood for TCR sequencing at one to four time points (pre-sensitization, 2, 6 and 24 weeks). The study tracked peripheral blood TCR repertoire changes in vivo during primary and secondary sensitization to the hapten diphenylcyclopropenone (DPC) in alopecia patients.

Overall results and qualifications from the work: Significantly more large CDR3 similarity clusters were formed by expanded TCRs than by pre-sensitization or healthy control sets, consistent with antigen-driven responses. Because all patients had alopecia, a presumed autoimmune disease, the immune response of the patients might differ from that of healthy individuals. No change with DPC sensitization was found in the number of TCRs above 1 in 1000 frequency, and no evidence of global repertoire structure alterations was found. Patch test score correlated positively with the number of PT1 expanded TCRs, reaching significance at thresholds 8, 16 and 32 but not at 4. After repeated subsampling, the strength of the expansion versus patch-test correlation and the threshold at which it became significant changed.

This clonotype was counted at least ten times. The specificity of this receptor is unknown. Base qualities are not recorded, but no much larger clone differs from it by a single base. The CDR3 sequence holds 15 residues, the cysteine and phenylalanine included. The kept DNA is CDR3 alone, 45 bases in frame from the first base. V is reduced by 4 bases and J by 5 bases, leaving a spacing of 15 bases between them. In the paper's terms, the time point label means: pre-sensitization, week 0. The treatment or condition label, as the study defines it: therapeutic diphenylcyclopropenone sensitization with weekly scalp DPC. At each patch-test visit, blood was drawn before the patch test was applied. To be eligible, patients had to be aged 18 to 70, diagnosed with alopecia and judged suitable for DPC therapy, while pregnant patients were excluded. Unfractionated whole blood was collected in Tempus Blood RNA tubes, and total RNA was extracted from that blood.

The library was obtained by RACE. The sequencer was a NextSeq 500. During library preparation, unique molecular identifiers were attached to individual cDNA molecules so that TCRs could be counted in a quantitative, reproducible way. Both TCR alpha and TCR beta chains were sequenced from each blood RNA sample. Processing in the source paper ran as follows. The median number of TCRs per sample was over 95,000, ranging from 23,224 to 690,600. The Decombinator software suite was used to annotate the V, J and CDR3 of the TCR reads. For the PS versus PT1 abundance plots, all samples were subsampled to the same number of TCRs (28,000). TCRs were defined as expanded if absent before sensitization and observed at least eight times at the 2-week time point. The raw public data were reprocessed by TCRdb itself: fastp quality trimming at Q25, MiXCR clonotype calling, in-frame beta chains only. When rows share a CDR3 protein, they turn into one entry using the most common DNA and genes. What appears here as the V and J calls and clone size reflects TCRdb's work, not the paper's. For this sample the table gives about 42,000 distinct CDR3 sequences, of which around an eighth were detected only once. 4.5% to 6% of the sample rests with the top ten.

This chain is built from TRBV23-1 and TRBJ2-1; the D region possibly corresponds to TRBD1 (7 bases align). TRBV23-1 is given ORF status, its function remaining uncertain. The sequence came from a woman aged 30 to 39 with alopecia areata. Some clones in this sample may be carry-over from other donors' samples. Sequencing used whole blood, obtained in connection with sensitization to the hapten diphenylcyclopropenone (DPC). The CDR3 amino acid sequence is: CASSPGAGGNNEQFF. The sequenced DNA is TGCGCCAGCAGTCCCGGGGCAGGGGGGAACAATGAGCAGTTCTTC.